The text below deals with one TCR beta chain. This sample was taken from a study of blood T cell repertoires in COVID-19. Trimming pared 2 bases from V and 12 bases from J, leaving 13 bases between. CDR1 and CDR2 from the germline V gene are SGHTA and FQGTGA. The CDR3 length is 12 residues. Method: immunoSEQ multiplex PCR; TCRdb's copy keeps in-frame clones and lacks some. The profile shows more than 250,000 clones, around 87% of them singletons. Cohorts were determined from participant-reported clinical history. The genes are TRBV7-3 and TRBJ1-2, with D tentatively TRBD1 (6 bases). Sequenced input: PBMCs or T cells enriched from blood (not recorded which). The TCR was taken from a woman aged 25 to 39 who had recovered from COVID-19. CDR3: CASSLEGDAHTF. The CDR3 nucleotides are TGTGCCAGCAGCTTAGAGGGGGATGCCCACACCTTC.